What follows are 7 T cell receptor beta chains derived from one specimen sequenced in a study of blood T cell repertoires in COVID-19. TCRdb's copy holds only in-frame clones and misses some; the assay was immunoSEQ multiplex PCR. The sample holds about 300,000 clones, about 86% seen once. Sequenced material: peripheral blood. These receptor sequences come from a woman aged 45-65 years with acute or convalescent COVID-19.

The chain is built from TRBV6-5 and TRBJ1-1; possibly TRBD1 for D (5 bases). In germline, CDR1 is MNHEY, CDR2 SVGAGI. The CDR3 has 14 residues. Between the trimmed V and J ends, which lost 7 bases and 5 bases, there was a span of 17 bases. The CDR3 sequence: CASTPLQGWTEAFF. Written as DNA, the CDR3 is TGTGCCAGCACCCCCCTCCAGGGCTGGACTGAAGCTTTCTTT.

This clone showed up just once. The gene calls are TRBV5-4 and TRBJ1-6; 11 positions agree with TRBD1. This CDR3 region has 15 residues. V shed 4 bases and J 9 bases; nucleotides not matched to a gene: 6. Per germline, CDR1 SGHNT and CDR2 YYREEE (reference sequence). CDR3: CASSAGTGGGSPLHF. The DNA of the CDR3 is TGTGCCAGCAGCGCCGGGACAGGGGGTGGTTCACCCCTCCACTTT.

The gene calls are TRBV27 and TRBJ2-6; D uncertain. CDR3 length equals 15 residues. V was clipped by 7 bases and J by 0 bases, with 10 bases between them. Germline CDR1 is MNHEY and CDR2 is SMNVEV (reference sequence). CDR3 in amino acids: CASKLFSSGANVLTF. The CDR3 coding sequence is TGTGCCAGCAAGCTCTTTAGCTCTGGGGCCAACGTCCTGACTTTC.

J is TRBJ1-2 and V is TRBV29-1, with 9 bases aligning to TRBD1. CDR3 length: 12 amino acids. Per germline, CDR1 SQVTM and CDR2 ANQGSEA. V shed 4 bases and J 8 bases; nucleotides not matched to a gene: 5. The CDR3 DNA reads TGCAGCGTTGCTACAGGGGGCGCCGGCTACACCTTC. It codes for CSVATGGAGYTF.

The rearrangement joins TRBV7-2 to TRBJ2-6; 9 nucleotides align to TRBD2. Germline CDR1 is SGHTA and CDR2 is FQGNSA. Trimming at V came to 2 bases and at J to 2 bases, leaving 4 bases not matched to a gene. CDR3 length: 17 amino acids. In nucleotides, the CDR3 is TGTGCCAGCAGCTTACACCGGACTAGCGCTGGGGCCAACGTCCTGACTTTC. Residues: CASSLHRTSAGANVLTF.

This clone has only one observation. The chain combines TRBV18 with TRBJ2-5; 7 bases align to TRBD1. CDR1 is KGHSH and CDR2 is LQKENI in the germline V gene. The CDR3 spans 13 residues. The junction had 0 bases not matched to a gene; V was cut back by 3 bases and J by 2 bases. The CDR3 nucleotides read TGTGCCAGCTCACCGACAGGGCAAGAGACCCAGTACTTC. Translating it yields CASSPTGQETQYF. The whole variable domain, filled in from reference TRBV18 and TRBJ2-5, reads NAGVMQNPRHLVRRRGQEARLRCSPMKGHSHVYWYRQLPEEGLKFMVYLQKENIIDESGMPKERFSAEFPKEGPSILRIQQVVRGDSAAYFCASSPTGQETQYFGPGTRLLVL.

The CDR3 coding sequence is TGTGCCAGCAGTGATAGGGGGCGTGGGGCCAACGTCCTGACTTTC. As protein: CASSDRGRGANVLTF. The rearrangement links TRBV6-4 to TRBJ2-6; 7 positions agree with TRBD1. After removal of 3 bases from V and 3 bases from J, the junction contained 2 bases not matched to a gene. The V gene's germline CDR1 is MRHNA and CDR2 SNTAGT. The CDR3 covers 15 residues.